The 10 T cell receptor beta chains listed next were all sequenced from one sample in a study of blood T cells in healthy people across ages. The use of a sample-barcoded 5' primer and a J-beta primer mix characterized a second PCR of 7 to 11 cycles. MiXCR, run by TCRdb on the 5' RACE reads, gives a single entry per CDR3 protein. The table lists approximately 1,700,000 distinct CDR3 sequences, roughly two fifths of them singletons, with 23% in the top ten. Sequenced: blood. The receptors stem from a human donor in good health.

The rearrangement joins TRBV7-9 to TRBJ1-1, with D possibly TRBD1 on 6 matching bases. Trimming shortened V by 1 base and J by 3 bases, and 12 bases separated the two germline ends. The V gene's germline CDR1 is SEHNR and CDR2 FQNEAQ (reference sequence). The length of the CDR3 is 15 residues. DNA of the CDR3: TGTGCCAGCAGCTTAGTGATAGGGGGTCACACTGAAGCTTTCTTT. It encodes CASSLVIGGHTEAFF.

This clonotype was observed a handful of times. The chain carries TRBV25-1 and TRBJ1-5, with 7 bases lining up with TRBD1. This CDR3 has 15 residues. In germline, CDR1 is MGHDK, CDR2 SYGVNS. Losses at the gene ends were 1 base for V and 6 bases for J; bases not matched to a gene: 6. CDR3 sequence reads: CASSESGTGVQPQHF. The CDR3 DNA sequence: TGTGCCAGCAGTGAATCGGGAACAGGGGTTCAGCCCCAGCATTTT.

This clonotype was seen only a few times. One end of the junction varies from germline; a read error may be responsible. The chain couples TRBV29-1 to TRBJ1-1, with a weak D call TRBD1 (6 bases). This CDR3 contains 11 residues. In germline, CDR1 is SQVTM, CDR2 ANQGSEA. CDR3: CSAAWDTEAFF. The DNA for the CDR3 is TGCAGCGCCGCTTGGGACACTGAAGCCTTCTTT.

The chain links TRBV4-3 to TRBJ2-3; 7 nucleotides line up with TRBD2. CDR3 length equals 14 residues. CDR1 and CDR2 from the germline V gene are LGHNA and YSLEER. J lost 6 bases, V lost 0 bases, and 3 bases had no gene match. The CDR3 coding sequence is TGCGCCAGCAGCCAAGATGTGGGGGGGGATACGCAGTATTTT. As protein: CASSQDVGGDTQYF.

Regarding this clonotype: As the CDR3 is not closed by the conserved phenylalanine or tryptophan, this likely results from a read error. The chain links TRBV20-1 to TRBJ2-5; D gene ambiguous. Germline V gene sequence: CDR1 DFQATT, CDR2 SNEGSKA (reference sequence). The CDR3 consists of 13 residues. CDR3 sequence reads: CSPVLTDQETQYL. The CDR3 DNA sequence: TGCAGCCCCGTCCTGACGGACCAAGAGACCCAGTACTTA.

The table lists this clonotype with a few counts. V gene TRBV12-3 or TRBV12-4 combines with J gene TRBJ1-2; perhaps TRBD1 as D (6 bases). V gave up 2 bases and J gave up 7 bases, with 11 bases separating them. The CDR3 length is 13 residues. CDR3 in amino acids: CASSLRFRGGYTF. The CDR3, as DNA: TGTGCCAGCAGTTTAAGGTTCAGGGGTGGCTACACCTTC.

This clonotype was recorded a few times. The CDR3 protein is CASSQGPGDQETQYF. The CDR3 nucleotides are TGTGCCAGCAGCCAAGGACCAGGAGACCAAGAGACCCAGTACTTC. The chain combines TRBV3-1 with TRBJ2-4; no clear D gene. Near its end, the DNA agrees better with TRBJ2-5, so the J call may be wrong. CDR1 is LGHDT, CDR2 YNNKEL, per germline (reference sequence). The CDR3 covers 15 residues.

This clonotype turned up a few times. The chain is built from TRBV6-1 and TRBJ2-3; a weak D match, TRBD2 (5 bases). Germline lookup yields CDR1 MNHNS and CDR2 SASEGT. V gave up 4 bases and J gave up 1 base, with 6 bases separating them. This CDR3 comprises 13 residues. The CDR3 nucleotides are TGTGCCAGCAGTGGGAGGCGCACAGATACGCAGTATTTT. This encodes CASSGRRTDTQYF.

This clonotype was detected only a few times. The rearrangement joins TRBV9 to TRBJ1-2, with D possibly matching TRBD1 (5 bases). The V gene lost 4 bases and the J gene lost 1 base, with 23 bases spanning the gap. CDR1 is SGDLS, CDR2 YYNGEE, per germline. The CDR3 extends over 18 amino acids. In DNA form, the CDR3 reads TGTGCCAGCAGCCCGCGGGACGGCACCTTGGGCTTTAACTATGGCTACACCTTC. Amino acid sequence: CASSPRDGTLGFNYGYTF.

The chain uses TRBV20-1 and TRBJ1-2, with 8 positions matching TRBD1. The CDR3 covers 17 residues. The V gene's germline CDR1 is DFQATT and CDR2 SNEGSKA (reference sequence). Trimming took 0 bases from V and 6 from J; bases not matched to a gene: 15. The CDR3 region is CSARDLQGALGWDGYTF. In nucleotides, the CDR3 is TGCAGTGCTAGAGATTTGCAGGGGGCACTGGGATGGGATGGCTACACCTTC.